Below, 20 T cell receptor beta chains from the same sample are listed, as sequenced in a study of T cells in localized non-small cell lung cancer (dated by TCRdb to 2020 to 2021). Library construction relied on the immunoSEQ multiplex PCR assay. This is the immuneACCESS table as TCRdb keeps it, with only in-frame sequences that have V and J called. A part of the clones is gone; compared with another copy, unresolved V genes explain less than half, and the rest is unexplained. This sample holds roughly 15,000 clones; 75% to 90% were observed only once. Roughly 4% of the sample rests with the top ten. Material: peripheral blood, obtained before any cancer treatment. The receptor source for this set is a woman aged 35 to 70 with stage I lung adenocarcinoma.

The chain has TRBV29-1 and TRBJ2-5; TRBD1 agrees at 7 bases. The CDR3 covers 15 residues. Unmatched junction bases numbered 14, after V lost 5 bases and J lost 5 bases. Germline values: CDR1 SQVTM, CDR2 ANQGSEA. The CDR3 spells CSVQLSQGVWETQYF. The CDR3 nucleotides are TGCAGCGTTCAACTAAGCCAGGGGGTCTGGGAGACCCAGTACTTC. The full variable domain, in which reference TRBV29-1 and TRBJ2-5 provide the parts outside the CDR3, is SAVISQKPSRDICQRGTSLTIQCQVDSQVTMMFWYRQQPGQSLTLIATANQGSEATYESGFVIDKFPISRPNLTFSTLTVSNMSPEDSSIYLCSVQLSQGVWETQYFGPGTRLLVL.

The CDR3 DNA reads as TGTGCCAGCAGCTTAGGGGGGGCCGCCCAGCCCCAGCATTTT. Residues: CASSLGGAAQPQHF. The chain combines TRBV7-2 with TRBJ1-5; the D gene is possibly TRBD1 (6 bases). This CDR3 has 14 residues. The germline V gene encodes CDR1 SGHTA and CDR2 FQGNSA. V dropped 1 base and J dropped 7 bases, with 11 bases sitting between them.

The chain employs TRBV11-3 and TRBJ2-1; 7 bases fit TRBD2. From germline, CDR1 is SGHNT and CDR2 YENEEA. CDR3 length: 15 residues. Trimming cost V 0 bases and J 5 bases; bases outside gene matches: 4. In nucleotides, the CDR3 is TGTGCCAGCAGCTTAGATGGGGGGGGTAACAATGAGCAGTTCTTC. It is translated as CASSLDGGGNNEQFF.

The J gene is TRBJ1-6, the V gene TRBV30; a possible D gene is TRBD1 (5 bases). Germline V gene sequence: CDR1 GTSNPN, CDR2 SVGIG (reference sequence). CDR3 length equals 12 residues. Trimming pared 2 bases from V and 8 bases from J, leaving 7 bases between. In DNA, the CDR3 is TGTGCCTGGAGTATAGGGGATTCACCCCTCCACTTT. Translation: CAWSIGDSPLHF.

In this sample, this clone turned up once. The rearrangement uses TRBV19 and TRBJ1-2; 7 bases agree with TRBD1. The CDR3 runs 15 residues. Germline loops: CDR1 LNHDA, CDR2 SQIVND (reference sequence). V lost 5 bases and J lost 8; bases outside the gene matches: 14. CDR3 sequence reads: CASSPRAGAQGGYTF. The CDR3 DNA follows: TGTGCCAGTAGTCCCCGTGCGGGGGCACAGGGGGGCTACACCTTC.

A few counts support this clone. J is TRBJ1-1 and V is TRBV18; the D is unclear. The CDR3 sequence is 12 residues long. V lost 3 bases and J lost 10, with 12 bases in between. From germline, CDR1 is KGHSH and CDR2 LQKENI. Here the CDR3 DNA reads TGTGCCAGCTCACCTCCTGGGAGAAGAGCTTTCTTT. It translates to CASSPPGRRAFF.

V gene TRBV4-2 combines with J gene TRBJ1-4; maybe TRBD1 (6 bases). The CDR3 spans 16 residues. With 0 bases removed from V and 11 bases from J, the gap between germline ends came to 19 bases. Germline CDR1 is LGHNA and CDR2 is YNFKEQ. The CDR3 sequence is CASSQDILGGGQKLFF. The CDR3 DNA reads TGTGCCAGCAGCCAAGATATTCTCGGGGGCGGTCAGAAACTGTTTTTT.

The V gene is TRBV18, the J gene TRBJ2-7, with no clear D. V was cut by 2 bases and J by 4 bases, with 6 bases left in between. The germline gives CDR1 KGHSH, CDR2 LQKENI. The CDR3 runs 12 residues. The CDR3 coding sequence is TGTGCCAGCTCACCAACGTCATACGAGCAGTACTTC. It encodes CASSPTSYEQYF.

This clone was observed once. CDR3 in amino acids: CASRGQGPSPLHF. The DNA of the CDR3 is TGCGCCAGCAGGGGACAGGGTCCTTCACCCCTCCACTTT. The J gene is TRBJ1-6, the V gene TRBV4-1, with TRBD1 matching 9 bases. The CDR3 covers 13 residues. Trimming removed 6 bases from V and 9 bases from J; junction bases left unmatched: 3. Germline assignment: CDR1 MGHRA and CDR2 YSYEKL.

This clone was detected once. The chain couples TRBV6-5 to TRBJ1-1; the match to TRBD1 covers 9 bases. CDR1 is MNHEY and CDR2 is SVGAGI in the germline V gene. Trimming took 6 bases from V and 3 from J; bases not matched to a gene: 8. The CDR3 length is 15 residues. The CDR3 nucleotides are TGTGCCAGCAGGTACACCTGGACAGGGGACACTGAAGCTTTCTTT. Translation gives CASRYTWTGDTEAFF.

The CDR3, as DNA: TGTGCCATAAACGAAGGGGGTTACGAGCAGTACTTC. Protein product: CAINEGGYEQYF. The V gene is TRBV28, the J gene TRBJ2-7; a possible D gene is TRBD1 (6 bases). Trimming pared 10 bases from V and 4 bases from J, leaving 14 bases between. CDR1 is MDHEN, CDR2 SYDVKM, per germline. There are 12 residues in the CDR3.

The chain employs TRBV5-1 and TRBJ2-5, with D possibly being TRBD1 (5 bases). This CDR3 is built from 17 residues. Trimming shortened V by 0 bases and J by 2 bases, and 17 bases separated the two germline ends. Germline CDR1 and CDR2: SGHRS and YFSETQ. The CDR3 sequence: CASSLALQGPVQETQYF. Written as DNA, the CDR3 is TGCGCCAGCAGCTTGGCCCTGCAGGGTCCCGTTCAAGAGACCCAGTACTTC.

The chain combines TRBV6-4 with TRBJ1-6; 9 bases align to TRBD1. From germline, CDR1 is MRHNA and CDR2 SNTAGT. This CDR3 has 15 residues. J was trimmed by 6 bases and V by 0 bases; bases with no gene match: 0. The CDR3 coding sequence is TGTGCCAGCAGTGACTCGACAGGGGGTAATTCACCCCTCCACTTT. Translating gives CASSDSTGGNSPLHF.

The V gene is TRBV7-2, the J gene TRBJ1-4; D gene uncertain. Trimming cost V 3 bases and J 6 bases, with 11 bases left between them. Looked up from germline, CDR1 is SGHTA and CDR2 is FQGNSA. The CDR3 has 14 residues. The CDR3 nucleotides read TGTGCCAGCAGCTTGAGGAATTGGGATGAAAAACTGTTTTTT. This codes for CASSLRNWDEKLFF.

This chain uses TRBV2 with TRBJ1-1, with D hard to call. Germline V lookup: CDR1 SNHLY, CDR2 FYNNEI. The ends were cut back, 5 bases at V and 11 bases at J, with 15 bases in the middle. The CDR3 contains 12 residues. CDR3: CASSQDLASAFF. DNA of the CDR3: TGTGCCAGCAGTCAGGACCTAGCTAGTGCTTTCTTT.

V and J are TRBV27 and TRBJ1-2; 7 nucleotides agree with TRBD1. Unmatched junction bases numbered 8, after V lost 8 bases and J lost 2 bases. There are 14 residues in the CDR3. Looked up from germline, CDR1 is MNHEY and CDR2 is SMNVEV (reference sequence). The chain's CDR3 is CASGASDRNYGYTF. CDR3 DNA sequence: TGTGCCAGCGGGGCTTCGGACAGGAACTATGGCTACACCTTC.

The V and J genes are TRBV5-1 and TRBJ2-5; 8 bases line up with TRBD2. With V trimmed by 0 bases and J by 3 bases, 4 bases remained unmatched. This CDR3 has 15 amino acids. Germline CDR1 reads SGHRS; CDR2 reads YFSETQ. Here the CDR3 reads CASSLATSGEETQYF. CDR3 DNA sequence: TGCGCCAGCAGCTTGGCCACTAGCGGTGAAGAGACCCAGTACTTC.

As DNA, the CDR3 is TGTGCCAGCAGCTTGGGTTCCGGGGGATCTGGCTACACCTTC. This encodes CASSLGSGGSGYTF. This sequence joins TRBV5-4 and TRBJ1-2; perhaps TRBD1 as D (5 bases). Between the trimmed V and J ends, which lost 0 bases and 7 bases, there was a span of 13 bases. The germline V gene encodes CDR1 SGHNT and CDR2 YYREEE (reference sequence). The CDR3 runs 14 residues.

The rearrangement joins TRBV6-1 to TRBJ2-5; unclear D gene. The CDR3 has 12 amino acids. Germline-derived CDR1 and CDR2 are MNHNS and SASEGT. Trimming removed 6 bases from V and 4 bases from J, with 9 bases in between. The CDR3 loop reads CASSPNRETQYF. In nucleotides, the CDR3 is TGTGCCAGCAGCCCCAACCGAGAGACCCAGTACTTC.

This sequence joins TRBV7-6 and TRBJ1-1; possible D gene TRBD1, 5 bases. V was pared by 1 base and J by 5 bases, with 14 bases between. This CDR3 region has 15 residues. Per germline, CDR1 SGHVS and CDR2 FNYEAQ. The CDR3 DNA reads TGTGCCAGCAGCTTAGAGAGGGGCGCGGTAACTGAAGCTTTCTTT. This encodes CASSLERGAVTEAFF.